These T cell receptor beta chains were read from a single sample in a study of blood T cell repertoires in COVID-19. Assay: immunoSEQ multiplex PCR; the TCRdb copy retains only in-frame clones and omits some. The sample includes 150,000 to 200,000 clones, 75% to 85% of them seen just once. Sequenced input: PBMCs or T cells enriched from blood (not recorded which). All receptors come from a woman between 45 and 60 years old with acute COVID-19. The CDR3 runs from the conserved cysteine through the conserved F or W. Each record gives: D gene, J gene, V gene, clone size, CDR3 DNA, CDR3 protein. A D gene is named only where the DNA matches it firmly. Rows give clone size only sometimes, using once, few, many, or a class for an expanded clone.

d_call: .
j_call: TRBJ1-2
v_call: TRBV2
clone_size: .
cdr3_nt: TGTGCCAGCATCCGACAGGACTATGGCTACACCTTC
cdr3_aa: CASIRQDYGYTF

d_call: TRBD1
j_call: TRBJ1-6
v_call: TRBV2
clone_size: .
cdr3_nt: TGTGCCAGCAACGGGAGGACAGGGCAAATAGGATCCTATAATTCACCCCTCCACTTT
cdr3_aa: CASNGRTGQIGSYNSPLHF

d_call: TRBD2
j_call: TRBJ2-3
v_call: TRBV28
clone_size: .
cdr3_nt: TGTGCCAGCATTCAAATTAGCGGGCTCACAGATACGCAGTATTTT
cdr3_aa: CASIQISGLTDTQYF

d_call: .
j_call: TRBJ1-1
v_call: TRBV29-1
clone_size: .
cdr3_nt: TGCAGCGTTAGCCGACTGGGTCAGGGAGGTATGAACACTGAAGCTTTCTTT
cdr3_aa: CSVSRLGQGGMNTEAFF

d_call: .
j_call: TRBJ2-2
v_call: TRBV24-1
clone_size: .
cdr3_nt: TGTGCCACCGCGGGGAACACCGGGGAGCTGTTTTTT
cdr3_aa: CATAGNTGELFF

d_call: TRBD1
j_call: TRBJ1-2
v_call: TRBV5-1
clone_size: .
cdr3_nt: TGCGCCAGCAGCTTGGGTTCAGGGGGGCCCTATGGCTACACCTTC
cdr3_aa: CASSLGSGGPYGYTF

d_call: .
j_call: TRBJ2-5
v_call: TRBV5-6
clone_size: once
cdr3_nt: TGTGCCAGCAGCTTCTTTTCGGACCAAGAGACCCAGTACTTC
cdr3_aa: CASSFFSDQETQYF

d_call: .
j_call: TRBJ1-1
v_call: TRBV19
clone_size: few
cdr3_nt: TGTGCCAGTAGTCTCCTACGACAGAACACTGAAGCTTTCTTT
cdr3_aa: CASSLLRQNTEAFF

d_call: .
j_call: TRBJ1-4
v_call: TRBV6-5
clone_size: .
cdr3_nt: TGTGCCAGCAACGGAGGAGGGTGGGGTGAAAAACTGTTTTTT
cdr3_aa: CASNGGGWGEKLFF

d_call: TRBD1
j_call: TRBJ1-3
v_call: TRBV6-5
clone_size: .
cdr3_nt: TGTGCCAGCAGGGCCCCGGACAGGGCCCCGAACACCATATATTTT
cdr3_aa: CASRAPDRAPNTIYF

d_call: .
j_call: TRBJ1-2
v_call: TRBV5-5
clone_size: .
cdr3_nt: TGTGCCAGCAGCTCCCTAGGCGGGGAACGCGGCTACACCTTC
cdr3_aa: CASSSLGGERGYTF

d_call: TRBD2
j_call: TRBJ2-5
v_call: TRBV4-2
clone_size: .
cdr3_nt: TGTGCCAGCAGCCAGGGGGGGGTCCCTGAGACCCAGTACTTC
cdr3_aa: CASSQGGVPETQYF

d_call: TRBD1
j_call: TRBJ2-3
v_call: TRBV28
clone_size: once
cdr3_nt: TGTGCCAGCAGCCAGGGGACAGGGGGGCTTCCAGATACGCAGTATTTT
cdr3_aa: CASSQGTGGLPDTQYF

d_call: .
j_call: TRBJ1-2
v_call: TRBV13
clone_size: .
cdr3_nt: TGTGCCAGCAGCCTAGGGGACACAAATCATGGCTACACCTTC
cdr3_aa: CASSLGDTNHGYTF

d_call: .
j_call: TRBJ1-2
v_call: TRBV27
clone_size: .
cdr3_nt: TGTGCCAGCAGTCCCCAGGATCTTTATGGCTACACCTTC
cdr3_aa: CASSPQDLYGYTF

d_call: TRBD2
j_call: TRBJ2-5
v_call: TRBV6-5
clone_size: .
cdr3_nt: TGTGCCAGCAGCAAGACTAGCGTTGGGGAGACCCAGTACTTC
cdr3_aa: CASSKTSVGETQYF

d_call: .
j_call: TRBJ2-3
v_call: TRBV6-2/TRBV6-3
clone_size: .
cdr3_nt: TGTGCCAGCGGCCCGTACTTCGGCGGGGTGGGCACAGATACGCAGTATTTT
cdr3_aa: CASGPYFGGVGTDTQYF

d_call: .
j_call: TRBJ2-5
v_call: TRBV4-2
clone_size: .
cdr3_nt: TGTGCCAGCAGCCCGACCGTTCTCGGGGGAGGACAGACCCAGTACTTC
cdr3_aa: CASSPTVLGGGQTQYF

d_call: .
j_call: TRBJ1-2
v_call: TRBV7-2
clone_size: .
cdr3_nt: TGTGCCAGCAGCTTAAGCGGGGGAGGGCAGCTCTATGGCTACACCTTC
cdr3_aa: CASSLSGGGQLYGYTF

d_call: .
j_call: TRBJ1-6
v_call: TRBV5-4
clone_size: .
cdr3_nt: TGTGCCAGCAGCTCAGACAGTATTGCCATCCTAAATTCACCCCTCCACTTT
cdr3_aa: CASSSDSIAILNSPLHF

d_call: TRBD2
j_call: TRBJ2-3
v_call: TRBV20-1
clone_size: .
cdr3_nt: TGCAGTGCTAGTAGTTACAGCGGGGGGGCCATCACCCCAGATACGCAGTATTTT
cdr3_aa: CSASSYSGGAITPDTQYF

d_call: .
j_call: TRBJ2-5
v_call: TRBV7-3
clone_size: .
cdr3_nt: TGTGCCAGCAGCTTAACGTCGGGGGAAGAGACCCAGTACTTC
cdr3_aa: CASSLTSGEETQYF

d_call: .
j_call: TRBJ1-1
v_call: TRBV7-8
clone_size: .
cdr3_nt: TGTGCCAGCAGCATGAAACTCCAGGGAAGGGTGACTGAAGCTTTCTTT
cdr3_aa: CASSMKLQGRVTEAFF

d_call: .
j_call: TRBJ1-2
v_call: TRBV5-1
clone_size: .
cdr3_nt: TGCGCCAGCAGACTACGACCTTTAATAGGCTACACCTTC
cdr3_aa: CASRLRPLIGYTF

d_call: TRBD2
j_call: TRBJ2-2
v_call: TRBV28
clone_size: .
cdr3_nt: TGTGCCACCACTAGCGGGGGGCAGAACACCGGGGAGCTGTTTTTT
cdr3_aa: CATTSGGQNTGELFF

d_call: .
j_call: TRBJ1-1
v_call: TRBV7-9
clone_size: .
cdr3_nt: TGTGCCAGCAGCTTTCGCGAGGGGGTAGGGGGCACTGAAGCTTTCTTT
cdr3_aa: CASSFREGVGGTEAFF

d_call: .
j_call: TRBJ1-5
v_call: TRBV10-2
clone_size: .
cdr3_nt: TGCGCCAGCAATCTCAACGACGGTATAGGGGTCGGTCAGCCCCAGCATTTT
cdr3_aa: CASNLNDGIGVGQPQHF

d_call: .
j_call: TRBJ1-5
v_call: TRBV18
clone_size: few
cdr3_nt: TGTGCCAGCTCACCGGCAGGGAATCAGCCCCAGCATTTT
cdr3_aa: CASSPAGNQPQHF

d_call: .
j_call: TRBJ1-5
v_call: TRBV2
clone_size: .
cdr3_nt: TGTGCCAGCAGCCAGGGTAGTCAGCCCCAGCATTTT
cdr3_aa: CASSQGSQPQHF

d_call: .
j_call: TRBJ1-2
v_call: TRBV19
clone_size: .
cdr3_nt: TGTGCCAGTAGTTTGCCACCGGACACCTATGGCTACACCTTC
cdr3_aa: CASSLPPDTYGYTF

d_call: .
j_call: TRBJ2-3
v_call: TRBV2
clone_size: .
cdr3_nt: TGTGCCAGCAGTCCGATCTATCGCGGCACAGATACGCAGTATTTT
cdr3_aa: CASSPIYRGTDTQYF

d_call: TRBD2
j_call: TRBJ2-1
v_call: TRBV4-1
clone_size: .
cdr3_nt: TGCGCCAGCAGCCAAGACGGCGGGGGGATTGAGCAGTTCTTC
cdr3_aa: CASSQDGGGIEQFF

d_call: .
j_call: TRBJ1-2
v_call: TRBV3-1/TRBV3-2
clone_size: .
cdr3_nt: TGTGCCAGCAGCCAAGATTGGTCCGGTGACTATGGCTACACCTTC
cdr3_aa: CASSQDWSGDYGYTF

d_call: .
j_call: TRBJ1-2
v_call: TRBV28
clone_size: .
cdr3_nt: TGTGCCAGCACCATTTCACCCTACCGGGGGAGTAACTATGGCTACACCTTC
cdr3_aa: CASTISPYRGSNYGYTF

d_call: TRBD2
j_call: TRBJ2-1
v_call: TRBV3-1/TRBV3-2
clone_size: .
cdr3_nt: TGTGCCAGCAGCCAGACCGGGACTAGCGGGGGGCCCTACAATGAGCAGTTCTTC
cdr3_aa: CASSQTGTSGGPYNEQFF

d_call: .
j_call: TRBJ1-1
v_call: TRBV5-6
clone_size: .
cdr3_nt: TGTGCCAGCAGCTTTCCCGCCGGGGAATTGGCTTTCTTT
cdr3_aa: CASSFPAGELAFF

d_call: .
j_call: TRBJ2-1
v_call: TRBV25-1
clone_size: once
cdr3_nt: TGTGCCAGCAGTCCTCGGACTACCTACAATGAGCAGTTCTTC
cdr3_aa: CASSPRTTYNEQFF

d_call: .
j_call: TRBJ1-5
v_call: TRBV2
clone_size: .
cdr3_nt: TGTGCCAGCAATACACAGATTAATCAGCCCCAGCATTTT
cdr3_aa: CASNTQINQPQHF

d_call: TRBD1
j_call: TRBJ1-6
v_call: TRBV5-1
clone_size: few
cdr3_nt: TGCGCCAGCAGCACGGGACAGTTAAAATCACCCCTCCACTTT
cdr3_aa: CASSTGQLKSPLHF

d_call: TRBD2
j_call: TRBJ2-3
v_call: TRBV6-5
clone_size: .
cdr3_nt: TGTGCCAGCACTAGCACTCGGGGGGGGCCAGATACGCAGTATTTT
cdr3_aa: CASTSTRGGPDTQYF

d_call: TRBD2
j_call: TRBJ2-5
v_call: TRBV28
clone_size: .
cdr3_nt: TGTGCCAGCAGTTGGACTAGCGGGGAAGAGACCCAGTACTTC
cdr3_aa: CASSWTSGEETQYF

d_call: .
j_call: TRBJ1-2
v_call: TRBV6-5
clone_size: .
cdr3_nt: TGTGCCAGCAGTTATGGAGGGGACTTCGATGGCTACACCTTC
cdr3_aa: CASSYGGDFDGYTF

d_call: TRBD1
j_call: TRBJ1-2
v_call: TRBV7-2
clone_size: few
cdr3_nt: TGTGCCAGCAGCTTTCAGGGGGCCTCGGATGGCTACACCTTC
cdr3_aa: CASSFQGASDGYTF

d_call: .
j_call: TRBJ1-6
v_call: TRBV6-5
clone_size: .
cdr3_nt: TGTGCCAGCAGTTACAGGGGCCCCAATTCACCCCTCCACTTT
cdr3_aa: CASSYRGPNSPLHF

d_call: .
j_call: TRBJ1-2
v_call: TRBV28
clone_size: .
cdr3_nt: TGTGCCAGCAGTTTCCCGGCAGCCATGGAGCGGATCTATGGCTACACCTTC
cdr3_aa: CASSFPAAMERIYGYTF

d_call: .
j_call: TRBJ1-3
v_call: TRBV3-1/TRBV3-2
clone_size: .
cdr3_nt: TGTGCCAGCAGCTCCACTAGTGGAAACACCATATATTTT
cdr3_aa: CASSSTSGNTIYF

d_call: .
j_call: TRBJ1-2
v_call: TRBV28
clone_size: .
cdr3_nt: TGTGCCAGCATTCGGGGGGCTAACTATGGCTACACCTTC
cdr3_aa: CASIRGANYGYTF

d_call: .
j_call: TRBJ1-6
v_call: TRBV4-3
clone_size: .
cdr3_nt: TGCGCCAGCAGCCAAGATCGGGGGGGGTACAATTCACCCCTCCACTTT
cdr3_aa: CASSQDRGGYNSPLHF